This TCR beta chain was captured by sequencing in a study of T cell repertoires in cytomegalovirus infection. Study-level background: Recently described HLA-C-restricted plus well-studied HLA-B-restricted CMV epitopes were used. Indications came from public TCR beta signatures; they pointed to CMV infection and to a matching HLA type.

Study observations and caveats: It was HLA-C-restricted CMV-specific TCR beta clonotypes that dominated the response ex vivo. Carriers of CMV and the relevant HLA type were discriminated by public TCR beta frequency.

One entry per CDR3 protein results from TCRdb running MiXCR on the reads. The repertoire holds approximately 910,000 distinct CDR3 sequences, with around 30% as singletons. Germline CDR1 reads SEHNR; CDR2 reads FQNEAQ (reference sequence). The CDR3 has 14 residues. V lost 5 bases and J lost 1, with 9 bases in between. This clonotype was counted many times. As yet, its antigen is unknown. The source is a human donor in good health (CMV status not recorded). Some clones in this sample may be carry-over from other donors' samples. This chain uses TRBV7-9 with TRBJ1-5; D is unclear. Material: cultured CD8+ T cells from PBMCs, obtained from culture after CMV antigen stimulation. The CDR3 spells CASSPAKSNQPQHF. CDR3 sequence (DNA): TGTGCCAGCAGCCCCGCCAAGAGCAATCAGCCCCAGCATTTT.